This T cell receptor beta chain derives from a study of a mutant IDH1 vaccine in newly diagnosed glioma. Study information: Among treated patients, around 60% were male and about 40% female, and mean age was roughly 40 years. Radiotherapy, temozolomide, or both had been given previously, and both were given to most.

This table comes from immunoSEQ multiplex PCR, and its TCRdb copy is limited to in-frame clones, with some not included. The data contain tens of thousands of clones, over 75% of them singletons. Time point given: baseline, week 1 (first vaccination visit). Treatment indicated: pre-vaccination baseline after standard-of-care therapy. This CDR3 spans 15 amino acids. The germline V gene has CDR1 GTSNPN and CDR2 SVGIG (reference sequence). Deletions cut 1 base from V and 0 bases from J, with 9 bases between. The input for sequencing was PBMCs, taken from a glioma patient treated with radiotherapy, temozolomide or both. The gene calls are TRBV30 and TRBJ1-4, with a possible D match to TRBD1 (6 bases). This TCR derives from a man aged 30-40 years with glioma. The CDR3 spells CAWSAGAATNEKLFF. The CDR3 bases are TGTGCCTGGAGTGCAGGGGCAGCAACTAATGAAAAACTGTTTTTT.